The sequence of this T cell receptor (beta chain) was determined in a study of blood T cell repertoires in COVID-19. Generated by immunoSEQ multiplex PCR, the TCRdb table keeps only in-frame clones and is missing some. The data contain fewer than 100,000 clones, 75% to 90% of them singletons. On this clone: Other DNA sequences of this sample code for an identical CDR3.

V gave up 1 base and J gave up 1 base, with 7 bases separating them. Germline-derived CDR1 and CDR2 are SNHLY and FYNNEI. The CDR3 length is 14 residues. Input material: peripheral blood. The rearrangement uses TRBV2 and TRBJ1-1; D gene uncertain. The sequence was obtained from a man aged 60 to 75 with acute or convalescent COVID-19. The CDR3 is CASSEVRGNTEAFF. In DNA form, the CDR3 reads TGTGCCAGCAGTGAAGTACGAGGGAACACTGAAGCTTTCTTT.